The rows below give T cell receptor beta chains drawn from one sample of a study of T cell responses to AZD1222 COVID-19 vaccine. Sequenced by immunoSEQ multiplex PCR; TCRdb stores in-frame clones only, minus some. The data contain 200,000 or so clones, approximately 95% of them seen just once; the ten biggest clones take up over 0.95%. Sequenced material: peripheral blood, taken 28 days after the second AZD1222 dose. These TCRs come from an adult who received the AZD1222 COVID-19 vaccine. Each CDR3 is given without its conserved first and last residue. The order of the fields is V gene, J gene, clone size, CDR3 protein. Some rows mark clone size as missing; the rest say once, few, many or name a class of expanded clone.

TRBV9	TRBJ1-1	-	ASSPPGQLMNTEAF
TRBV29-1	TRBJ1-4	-	SVEWQGARKLF
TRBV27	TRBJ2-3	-	ASSFVSASTDTQY
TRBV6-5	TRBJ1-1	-	ASRDRVGEAF
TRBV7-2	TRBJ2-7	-	ASGESSYEQY
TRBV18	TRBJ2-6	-	ASSPTGMSSGANVLT
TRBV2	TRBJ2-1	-	ASSELLVGF
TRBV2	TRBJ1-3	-	ASSEAGGGSGNTIY
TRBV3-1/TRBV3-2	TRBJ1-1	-	ASSQDSVVPPAF
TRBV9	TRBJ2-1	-	ASSRGQPSSYNEQF
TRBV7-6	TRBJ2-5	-	ASSLERGTSGGTETQY
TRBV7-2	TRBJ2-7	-	ASSLGGTSGYYEQY
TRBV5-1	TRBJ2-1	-	ASSLPRSFREQF
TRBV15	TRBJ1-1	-	ATPSGSGTEAF
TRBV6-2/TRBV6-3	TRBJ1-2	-	ASSKDYYGYT
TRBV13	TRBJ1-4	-	ASSLRGTANEKLF
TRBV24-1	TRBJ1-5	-	ATRYRDSNQPQH
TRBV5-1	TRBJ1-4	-	ASTRTGGSEKLF
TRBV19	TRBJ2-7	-	ASSPFDRGYEQY
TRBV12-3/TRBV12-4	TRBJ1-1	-	ASSFGDTEAF
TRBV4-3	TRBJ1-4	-	ASSQESKGQGNEKLF
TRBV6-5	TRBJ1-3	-	ASSYAETGNTIY
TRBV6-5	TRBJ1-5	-	ASSYRAGGNQPQH
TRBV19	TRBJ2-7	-	ASKGTGFPYEQY
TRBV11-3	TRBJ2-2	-	ASSPRVRRQTGELF
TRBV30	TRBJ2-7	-	AWSGKGTSGGYEQY
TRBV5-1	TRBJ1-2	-	ASSSGTGGAGGYT
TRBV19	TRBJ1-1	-	ASRAQGTRTEAF
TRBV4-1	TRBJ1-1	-	ASSQDPALGTEAF
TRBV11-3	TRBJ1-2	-	ASSSDRGYGYT
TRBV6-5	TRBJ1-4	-	ASSYREPNEKLF
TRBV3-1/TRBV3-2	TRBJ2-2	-	ASSSWTSGGFGELF
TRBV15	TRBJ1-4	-	ATSQNRGLAEKLF
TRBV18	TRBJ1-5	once	ASGTGGLDQPQH
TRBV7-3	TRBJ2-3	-	ASSYRYGADTQY
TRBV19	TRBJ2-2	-	ASSIWGQAKTGELF
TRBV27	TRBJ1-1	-	ARTGDTEAF
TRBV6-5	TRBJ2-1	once	ASSYIAGGFWNEQF
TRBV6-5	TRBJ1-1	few	ASSLWGNTEAF
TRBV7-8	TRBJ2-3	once	ASSLVGQSLTDTQY